The 15 T cell receptor beta chains below were found in one sample sequenced in a study of blood T cell repertoires in COVID-19. Clones were read by immunoSEQ multiplex PCR, and TCRdb kept only the in-frame ones, dropping some. The profile shows around 39,000 clones, 75% to 90% of them singletons. The sample taken for sequencing was peripheral blood. These receptor sequences come from a man in his fifties or sixties with active COVID-19.

In this sample, this clone turned up once. The chain couples TRBV10-1 to TRBJ2-1; 11 nucleotides line up with TRBD2. Germline CDR1 WNHNN, CDR2 SYGVQD (reference sequence). V lost 6 bases and J lost 4; bases outside the gene matches: 5. The CDR3 has 15 amino acids. CDR3 bases: TGCGCCAGCAGCCCCGGGACTAGCGGATACAATGAGCAGTTCTTC. This gives the protein CASSPGTSGYNEQFF.

The chain joins TRBV2 to TRBJ2-3; TRBD1 matches at 8 bases. This CDR3 spans 16 amino acids. The junction had 13 bases not matched to a gene; V was cut back by 6 bases and J by 5 bases. Germline CDR1 is SNHLY and CDR2 is FYNNEI. The CDR3 bases are TGTGCCAGCAGCGGATCGGGACAGGCCTGGGGAGATACGCAGTATTTT. Translated, it gives CASSGSGQAWGDTQYF. The full variable domain, in which reference TRBV2 and TRBJ2-3 provide the parts outside the CDR3, is EPEVTQTPSHQVTQMGQEVILRCVPISNHLYFYWYRQILGQKVEFLVSFYNNEISEKSEIFDDQFSVERPDGSNFTLKIRSTKLEDSAMYFCASSGSGQAWGDTQYFGPGTRLTVL.

The chain links TRBV28 to TRBJ1-4, with 10 nucleotides matching TRBD1. CDR3 length equals 15 residues. V shed 5 bases and J 5 bases; nucleotides not matched to a gene: 5. The V gene's germline CDR1 is MDHEN and CDR2 SYDVKM. The CDR3 sequence is CASSQPTGGNEKLFF. The CDR3 DNA follows: TGTGCCAGCAGTCAACCGACAGGGGGCAATGAAAAACTGTTTTTT.

The V gene is TRBV18, the J gene TRBJ2-1; 7 positions agree with TRBD2. Germline V lookup: CDR1 KGHSH, CDR2 LQKENI. Trimming removed 6 bases from V and 8 bases from J; junction bases left unmatched: 13. This CDR3 is built from 15 residues. The CDR3 spells CASSPGAGVTDEQFF. In nucleotides, the CDR3 is TGTGCCAGCTCCCCCGGGGCGGGGGTTACGGATGAGCAGTTCTTC. Combining the CDR3 with reference TRBV18 and TRBJ2-1 gives the whole variable domain NAGVMQNPRHLVRRRGQEARLRCSPMKGHSHVYWYRQLPEEGLKFMVYLQKENIIDESGMPKERFSAEFPKEGPSILRIQQVVRGDSAAYFCASSPGAGVTDEQFFGPGTRLTVL.

The rearrangement links TRBV2 to TRBJ2-7; 11 bases are a match to TRBD2. The V segment lost 6 bases and the J segment 4 bases; nucleotides outside the gene matches: 8. This CDR3 is 15 amino acids long. Germline lookup yields CDR1 SNHLY and CDR2 FYNNEI. The CDR3 region is CASSPGASGRYEQYF. The CDR3 DNA is TGTGCCAGCAGCCCCGGGGCTAGCGGGAGGTACGAGCAGTACTTC.

This chain links TRBV7-2 with TRBJ2-3, with 10 positions matching TRBD2. With V trimmed by 6 bases and J by 6 bases, 9 bases remained unmatched. CDR1 is SGHTA, CDR2 FQGNSA, per germline. The CDR3 extends over 15 amino acids. CDR3 bases: TGTGCCAGCAGGCTAGCGGGAGTATGGAAGGATACGCAGTATTTT. It yields the protein CASRLAGVWKDTQYF.

The rearrangement joins TRBV5-5 to TRBJ2-3; tentatively, D is TRBD2 (7 bases). Germline V gives CDR1 SGHKS, CDR2 YYEKEE (reference sequence). CDR3 length: 16 amino acids. Deletions cut 4 bases from V and 1 base from J, with 16 bases between. CDR3 sequence: CASSGRGTYGTDTQYF. The CDR3 nucleotides are TGTGCCAGCAGCGGGAGGGGGACATATGGCACAGATACGCAGTATTTT.

In this sample, this clone turned up a few times. The CDR3 DNA reads TGTGCCAGCAGCCTCGGTTCGCTCTACGAGCAGTACTTC. Translated, it gives CASSLGSLYEQYF. V usage is TRBV11-2 and J usage is TRBJ2-7, with D unresolved. V was shortened by 5 bases and J by 3 bases, with 11 bases between the two germline ends. CDR1 and CDR2 (germline): SGHAT, FQNNGV. This CDR3 spans 13 amino acids.

The chain recombines TRBV6-5 with TRBJ1-1; D is perhaps TRBD1 (5 bases). The V end was cut by 0 bases, the J end by 4 bases, with 12 bases between. Germline loops: CDR1 MNHEY, CDR2 SVGAGI. This CDR3 has 15 amino acids. The CDR3 reads CASSYSELGGTEAFF. CDR3 nucleotides: TGTGCCAGCAGTTACTCAGAATTGGGGGGCACTGAAGCTTTCTTT.

This rearrangement joins TRBV3-1 (or the pseudogene TRBV3-2) to TRBJ2-3; 13 nucleotides line up with TRBD2. In germline, CDR1 is LGHDT, CDR2 YNNKEL (reference sequence). This CDR3 has 15 amino acids. Unmatched junction bases numbered 4, after V lost 5 bases and J lost 5 bases. The CDR3 region has the DNA TGTGCCAGCAGCACGGGACTAGCGGGATTAGATACGCAGTATTTT. Translated, it gives CASSTGLAGLDTQYF.

The V call is TRBV4-1, the J call TRBJ2-7; TRBD1 matches 11 bases. The CDR3 spans 16 residues. V gave up 3 bases and J gave up 2 bases; unmatched junction bases: 6. Germline CDR1 reads MGHRA; CDR2 reads YSYEKL. DNA for the CDR3: TGCGCCAGCAGCCATATACCGGGACAGGGGGCCTACGAGCAGTACTTC. It codes for CASSHIPGQGAYEQYF.

The chain carries TRBV19 and TRBJ2-7; the match to TRBD1 covers 9 bases. Germline V gene data show CDR1 as LNHDA and CDR2 as SQIVND (reference sequence). The V and J ends lost 5 bases and 2 bases, in that order; junction bases with no gene match: 4. The CDR3 is made up of 14 amino acids. CDR3 protein: CASSPGTGPYEQYF. The CDR3 nucleotides are TGTGCCAGTAGTCCCGGGACAGGGCCCTACGAGCAGTACTTC.

V is TRBV7-2 and J is TRBJ1-2; 11 bases fit TRBD1. The CDR3 is 14 residues long. Germline values: CDR1 SGHTA, CDR2 FQGNSA. Germline trimming cut 5 bases from V and 7 bases from J; bases unmatched to any gene: 6. The CDR3, as DNA: TGTGCCAGCAGCCCGGACAGGGGGCTTGTTGGCTACACCTTC. It codes for CASSPDRGLVGYTF.

The rearrangement uses TRBV3-1 (or the pseudogene TRBV3-2) and TRBJ2-5, with TRBD2 matching over 7 bases. V trimming: 1 base; J trimming: 2 bases; junction bases outside the gene matches: 10. CDR3 size: 17 residues. CDR1 LGHDT and CDR2 YNNKEL come from the germline V gene (reference sequence). The CDR3 loop reads CASSQVSPSGLQETQYF. The CDR3 DNA reads TGTGCCAGCAGCCAAGTCTCCCCTAGCGGTCTGCAAGAGACCCAGTACTTC.

J is TRBJ2-2 and V is TRBV5-1; D ambiguous. Germline V CDR1 and CDR2: SGHRS, YFSETQ. The CDR3 has 14 amino acids. V was pared by 2 bases and J by 2 bases, with 7 bases between. The chain's CDR3 is CASSFGANTGELFF. The DNA of the CDR3 is TGCGCCAGCAGCTTCGGTGCAAACACCGGGGAGCTGTTTTTT.